The 12 T cell receptor beta chains reported below all come from one sample, sequenced in a study of cytomegalovirus exposure and HLA in healthy donors (dated by TCRdb to the late 2010s). Library prep was done by the immunoSEQ multiplex PCR assay. For the multiplex PCR, a mixture combining 60 forward primers for TCR Vbeta segments and 13 reverse primers for TCR Jbeta segments was used. TCRdb limited this immuneACCESS table to in-frame rearrangements with V and J called. A share of clones is missing; checked studies link under half to unresolved V genes, and the rest is unexplained. The sample yields about 97,000 clones; approximately 85% were counted once. About 4.8% of the sample is taken by the ten largest. Sequencing input: PBMCs. The source is a man aged 35 to 55 in good health and CMV-seropositive.

The chain employs TRBV30 and TRBJ2-1, with unresolved D. The germline V and J ends were trimmed by 4 bases and 6 bases, with 7 bases remaining between them. Germline V gene lookup returns CDR1 GTSNPN and CDR2 SVGIG (reference sequence). The CDR3 spans 11 residues. CDR3 loop: CAWIFFNEQFF. The CDR3 DNA follows: TGTGCCTGGATTTTCTTCAATGAGCAGTTCTTC.

The chain employs TRBV2 and TRBJ1-5, with a tentative D call TRBD1 (6 bases). The CDR3 spans 13 residues. CDR1 is SNHLY, CDR2 FYNNEI, per germline. The V end was cut by 6 bases, the J end by 7 bases, with 13 bases between. The CDR3 region has the DNA TGTGCCAGCAGCAGGGGCGTTCGCCAGCCCCAGCATTTT. This gives the protein CASSRGVRQPQHF.

The chain links TRBV19 to TRBJ1-2; TRBD1 matches 7 bases. The germline V gene has CDR1 LNHDA and CDR2 SQIVND (reference sequence). This CDR3 is 15 amino acids long. Losses at the gene ends were 7 bases for V and 2 bases for J; bases not matched to a gene: 10. CDR3 nucleotide sequence: TGTGCCAGTATCAAGGGACCGGGACAGAACTATGGCTACACCTTC. This codes for CASIKGPGQNYGYTF.

The chain recombines TRBV7-9 with TRBJ2-7, with 9 positions matching TRBD2. CDR3 size: 13 residues. Trimming cost V 5 bases and J 4 bases; bases outside gene matches: 3. Per germline, CDR1 SEHNR and CDR2 FQNEAQ (reference sequence). The CDR3 DNA reads TGTGCCAGCAGCCCGACTAGCGGATACGAGCAGTACTTC. Its protein is CASSPTSGYEQYF. Variable domain in full (rest from reference TRBV7-9 and TRBJ2-7): DTGVSQNPRHKITKRGQNVTFRCDPISEHNRLYWYRQTLGQGPEFLTYFQNEAQLEKSRLLSDRFSAERPKGSFSTLEIQRTEQGDSAMYLCASSPTSGYEQYFGPGTRLTVT.

This clone appeared once. This chain links TRBV27 with TRBJ2-7; tentative D call: TRBD1 (6 bases). The V gene lost 5 bases and the J gene lost 3 bases, with 11 bases spanning the gap. Germline CDR1 is MNHEY and CDR2 is SMNVEV (reference sequence). The CDR3 has 13 amino acids. CDR3 coding DNA: TGTGCCAGCAGTGGAAGCAGGGGCTACGAGCAGTACTTC. Protein product: CASSGSRGYEQYF.

CDR3 protein: CASSAFPGANVLTF. For the CDR3, the DNA is TGTGCCAGCAGCGCCTTCCCTGGGGCCAACGTCCTGACTTTC. This rearrangement joins TRBV9 to TRBJ2-6; D is unresolved. Between the trimmed V and J ends, which lost 3 bases and 2 bases, there was a span of 6 bases. There are 14 residues in the CDR3. Germline V gives CDR1 SGDLS, CDR2 YYNGEE.

The V and J genes are TRBV1 and TRBJ1-2; TRBD1 is the table's D call, not checked against the DNA. TRBV1 represents a pseudogene. The CDR3 runs to 13 residues. The chain's CDR3 is CTSSQTGVRGYTF. The CDR3 DNA reads as TGCACCAGCAGCCAAACAGGCGTGCGGGGCTACACCTTC.

This clone showed up just once. The rearrangement uses TRBV11-1 and TRBJ2-7, with D possibly matching TRBD2 (6 bases). Trimming pared 5 bases from V and 2 bases from J, leaving 16 bases between. Germline CDR1 is SGHAT and CDR2 is FQDESV (reference sequence). The CDR3 sequence is 15 residues long. Here the CDR3 DNA reads TGTGCCAGCAGCGGTTTGCGGGGCGTTGCCTACGAGCAGTACTTC. Its protein is CASSGLRGVAYEQYF.

The J gene is TRBJ2-3, the V gene TRBV2, with D maybe TRBD2 (5 bases). From germline, CDR1 is SNHLY and CDR2 FYNNEI. This CDR3 is built from 16 residues. V was cut by 4 bases and J by 5 bases, with 19 bases left in between. In DNA form, the CDR3 reads TGTGCCAGCAGTGCGTATGACACGCCCGGGGTAGATACGCAGTATTTT. Amino acids: CASSAYDTPGVDTQYF.

In DNA form, the CDR3 reads TGTGCCAGCAGTTTAAGGACAGGGGGCCGAACTGAAGCTTTCTTT. This sequence encodes CASSLRTGGRTEAFF. The chain has TRBV6-1 and TRBJ1-1; 11 bases match TRBD1. The CDR3 sequence is 15 residues long. V shed 5 bases, J shed 5 bases, and the junction held 7 bases outside the gene matches. CDR1 MNHNS and CDR2 SASEGT come from the germline V gene.

The chain combines TRBV6-5 with TRBJ2-5; 7 bases line up with TRBD1. The junction had 8 bases not matched to a gene; V was cut back by 6 bases and J by 1 base. Germline CDR1 reads MNHEY; CDR2 reads SVGAGI. The CDR3 covers 15 residues. The CDR3 bases are TGTGCCAGCAGACCCCGGGACAGTCTCCAAGAGACCCAGTACTTC. It encodes CASRPRDSLQETQYF.

The chain is built from TRBV9 and TRBJ2-3; D unclear. V lost 0 bases and J 0 bases, leaving 8 bases between the germline ends. The CDR3 sequence is 15 residues long. Germline CDR1 is SGDLS and CDR2 is YYNGEE. The CDR3 spells CASSVGGRSTDTQYF. In nucleotides, the CDR3 is TGTGCCAGCAGCGTAGGAGGCCGAAGCACAGATACGCAGTATTTT.